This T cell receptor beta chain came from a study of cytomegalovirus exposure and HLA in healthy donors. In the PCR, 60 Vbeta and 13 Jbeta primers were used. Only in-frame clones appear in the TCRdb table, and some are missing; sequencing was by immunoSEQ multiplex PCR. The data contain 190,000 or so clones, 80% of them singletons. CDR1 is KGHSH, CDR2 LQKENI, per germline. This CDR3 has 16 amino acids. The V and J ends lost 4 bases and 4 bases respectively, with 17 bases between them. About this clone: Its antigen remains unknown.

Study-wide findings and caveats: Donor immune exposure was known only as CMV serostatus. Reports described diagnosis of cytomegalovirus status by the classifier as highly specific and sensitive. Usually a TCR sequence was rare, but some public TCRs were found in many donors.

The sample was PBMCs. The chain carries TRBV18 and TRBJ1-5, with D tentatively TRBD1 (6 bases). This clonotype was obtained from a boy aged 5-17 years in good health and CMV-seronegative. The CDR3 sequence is CASSQTGGRGNQPQHF. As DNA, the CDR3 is TGTGCCAGCTCACAAACCGGTGGCAGGGGAAATCAGCCCCAGCATTTT.